This T cell receptor beta chain was recovered during a study of CD8 T cells in Susac syndrome. The authors reverse transcribed roughly 0.5 to 1 ug RNA with random hexamers. MiXCR, run by TCRdb on the immunoSEQ multiplex PCR reads, gives a single entry per CDR3 protein. This table holds under 150,000 distinct CDR3 sequences, 95% found once. Germline V lookup: CDR1 MDHEN, CDR2 SYDVKM. The junction had 6 bases not matched to a gene; V was cut back by 10 bases and J by 2 bases. The CDR3 has 13 residues. J is TRBJ2-5 and V is TRBV28; TRBD1 agrees at 8 bases. The receptor was isolated from a human donor with Susac syndrome. The material sequenced was CD4+ T cells from PBMCs. Written as DNA, the CDR3 is TGTGCCACCGGGACAGGAGGGCAAGAGACCCAGTACTTC. It encodes CATGTGGQETQYF.